The source of this T cell receptor beta chain is a study of blood T cell repertoires in COVID-19. Assay: immunoSEQ multiplex PCR; the TCRdb copy retains only in-frame clones and omits some. The sample yields around 160,000 clones, more than 75% seen once. Per germline, CDR1 GTSNPN and CDR2 SVGIG (reference sequence). The CDR3 length is 14 residues. The ends lost 3 bases at V and 3 bases at J; junction bases unmatched: 7. V and J are TRBV30 and TRBJ1-2; 7 positions agree with TRBD1. The receptor's source is a man older than 75 with acute or convalescent COVID-19. Sequencing was performed on peripheral blood. The CDR3 sequence: CAWRATQGDYGYTF. In DNA, the CDR3 is TGTGCCTGGAGAGCTACTCAGGGGGACTATGGCTACACCTTC. Using reference TRBV30 and TRBJ1-2 for the parts outside the CDR3, the full variable domain is SQTIHQWPATLVQPVGSPLSLECTVEGTSNPNLYWYRQAAGRGLQLLFYSVGIGQISSEVPQNLSASRPQDRQFILSSKKLLLSDSGFYLCAWRATQGDYGYTFGSGTRLTVV.